A single T cell receptor (beta chain) is shown here with its context. In germline, CDR1 is SGHRS, CDR2 YFSETQ. With 4 bases removed from V and 3 bases from J, the gap between germline ends came to 14 bases. This CDR3 is built from 14 residues. These data belong to a study of type 1 regulatory T cells. Study overall: T-allo10 is an in vitro-generated, Tr1-enriched CD4 T cell product specific for alloantigen.

Via MiXCR, TCRdb re-called the reads, giving one row per CDR3 protein. The repertoire holds 75,000 to 100,000 distinct CDR3 sequences, roughly 31% seen once, with less than 2.5% in the top ten. The chain couples TRBV5-1 to TRBJ2-7; tentative D call: TRBD1 (6 bases). The source is a human donor in good health. The sequencing input was CD4+ T cells, either the whole sample or a sorted fraction (not recorded which). CDR3 DNA: TGCGCCAGCAGCCTCAAGTTACAGGGCTACGAGCAGTACTTC. Translated, it gives CASSLKLQGYEQYF.